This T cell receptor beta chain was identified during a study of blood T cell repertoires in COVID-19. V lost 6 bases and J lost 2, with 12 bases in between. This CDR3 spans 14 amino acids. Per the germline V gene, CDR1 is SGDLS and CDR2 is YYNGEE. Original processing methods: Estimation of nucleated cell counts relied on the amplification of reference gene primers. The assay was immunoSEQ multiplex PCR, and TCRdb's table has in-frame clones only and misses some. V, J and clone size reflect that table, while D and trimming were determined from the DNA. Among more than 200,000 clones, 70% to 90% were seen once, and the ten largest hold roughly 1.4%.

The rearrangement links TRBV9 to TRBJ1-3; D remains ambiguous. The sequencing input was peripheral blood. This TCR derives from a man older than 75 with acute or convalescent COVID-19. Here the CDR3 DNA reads TGTGCCAGCACCCGGGAAACAGCTGGAAACACCATATATTTT. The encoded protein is CASTRETAGNTIYF.